The 19 T cell receptor beta chains listed next were all sequenced from one sample in a study of post-analysis software for immune sequencing data. Overall study results and limits: A few TRBV segments appeared more often in patients than in controls, and TRBV5-6, TRBV5-1 and TRBV20-1 were among these.

Built from TCR beta cDNA, the libraries had unique molecular identifiers in them. Each CDR3 protein gets one entry after TCRdb re-called the PCR reads with MiXCR. The sample consists of hundreds of thousands of distinct CDR3 sequences, over 45% of them appearing once. No antigen has been identified for these receptors. The sequencing input was blood. These receptors were collected from a girl aged 2-10 years with multiple sclerosis.

The V gene is TRBV20-1, the J gene TRBJ2-1, with 11 bases lining up with TRBD2. CDR3 length: 18 residues. Germline CDR1 and CDR2: DFQATT and SNEGSKA (reference sequence). After removal of 6 bases from V and 2 bases from J, the junction contained 15 bases not matched to a gene. The CDR3 is CSAASISGGASPYNEQFF. In nucleotides, the CDR3 is TGCAGTGCGGCCTCAATTAGCGGGGGGGCCTCCCCCTACAATGAGCAGTTCTTC.

There are a few counts of this clonotype. The V call is TRBV12-3 or TRBV12-4, the J call TRBJ2-1; TRBD2 agrees at 11 bases. Trimming cost V 5 bases and J 6 bases; bases outside gene matches: 6. There are 15 residues in the CDR3. The CDR3 nucleotides read TGTGCCAGCAGTACTAGCGGGAGAGCTCGCAATGAGCAGTTCTTC. Amino acid sequence: CASSTSGRARNEQFF.

The chain employs TRBV29-1 and TRBJ1-1, with D unclear. Trimming removed 2 bases at V and 4 bases at J, with 17 bases between. The CDR3 spans 15 residues. CDR1 is SQVTM and CDR2 is ANQGSEA in the germline V gene. As DNA, the CDR3 is TGCAGCGTTGAACAATCGTGGGGAAAAGGCACTGAAGCTTTCTTT. Its translation is CSVEQSWGKGTEAFF.

The chain links TRBV6-5 to TRBJ2-7; TRBD1 agrees at 7 bases. Germline trimming cut 0 bases from V and 2 bases from J; bases unmatched to any gene: 4. There are 15 residues in the CDR3. Germline CDR1 is MNHEY and CDR2 is SVGAGI. The CDR3 loop is CASSYSIQGAYEQYF. CDR3 nucleotide sequence: TGTGCCAGCAGTTACTCAATCCAGGGGGCCTACGAGCAGTACTTC.

This clonotype has ten or more counts. The rearrangement joins TRBV12-3 or TRBV12-4 to TRBJ2-1; a weak D match, TRBD1 (6 bases). This CDR3 has 12 amino acids. Trimming shortened V by 6 bases and J by 7 bases, and 10 bases separated the two germline ends. For the CDR3, the DNA is TGTGCCAGCAGCAGTAGGGGGAATGAGCAGTTCTTC. Translated: CASSSRGNEQFF.

This clonotype was recorded a few times. CDR3 DNA: TGCGCCAGCAGCTTGGGGGTAGCGGGAGTCCCAGATACGCAGTATTTT. This codes for CASSLGVAGVPDTQYF. The gene calls are TRBV5-1 and TRBJ2-3; 9 nucleotides match TRBD2. V was pared by 0 bases and J by 4 bases, with 6 bases of the junction left unmatched. The length of the CDR3 is 16 residues. CDR1 SGHRS and CDR2 YFSETQ come from the germline V gene.

V is TRBV20-1 and J is TRBJ2-1; D might be TRBD1 or TRBD2, each matching 6 bases. CDR3 length: 17 residues. Trimming shortened V by 3 bases and J by 2 bases, and 20 bases separated the two germline ends. The germline gives CDR1 DFQATT, CDR2 SNEGSKA (reference sequence). The CDR3 protein is CSARGAGGRNPYNEQFF. The CDR3 DNA reads TGCAGTGCTAGGGGGGCCGGGGGACGAAACCCCTACAATGAGCAGTTCTTC.

This sequence joins TRBV6-5 and TRBJ2-1; D may correspond to TRBD1 or TRBD2 (6 bases each). CDR1 is MNHEY, CDR2 SVGAGI, per germline. There are 16 residues in the CDR3. The ends were cut back, 2 bases at V and 2 bases at J, with 13 bases in the middle. The CDR3 protein is CASSYTAEGAYNEQFF. The CDR3 DNA is TGTGCCAGCAGTTACACAGCGGAGGGGGCCTACAATGAGCAGTTCTTC.

The rearrangement links TRBV20-1 to TRBJ2-7; 7 bases agree with TRBD2. The DNA end is a closer match to TRBJ2-5, so the J assignment may be wrong. The CDR3 is 11 amino acids. Germline V gene data show CDR1 as DFQATT and CDR2 as SNEGSKA (reference sequence). This chain's CDR3 is CSAWGGETQYF. The CDR3 coding sequence is TGCAGTGCTTGGGGGGGGGAGACCCAGTACTTC.

J is TRBJ1-1 and V is TRBV12-3 or TRBV12-4; TRBD1 agrees at 8 bases. Trimming cost V 6 bases and J 3 bases; bases outside gene matches: 9. This CDR3 contains 15 residues. The CDR3 bases are TGTGCCAGCAGATACCAGGGGGCGCCGGACACTGAAGCTTTCTTT. Translating it yields CASRYQGAPDTEAFF.

In its sample, this clonotype was seen a few times. The V gene is TRBV7-2, the J gene TRBJ1-6; D not resolved. The CDR3 totals 13 residues. Germline loops: CDR1 SGHTA, CDR2 FQGNSA. V was cut by 5 bases and J by 10 bases, with 12 bases left in between. The CDR3 DNA reads TGTGCCAGCAGCCCCGGGGAGAACTCACCCCTCCACTTT. This sequence encodes CASSPGENSPLHF.

The V and J genes are TRBV4-1 and TRBJ1-1, with D hard to call. V was pared by 2 bases and J by 1 base, with 11 bases between. The CDR3 runs to 15 residues. CDR1 MGHRA and CDR2 YSYEKL come from the germline V gene. CDR3 sequence reads: CASSQWEKGNTEAFF. In DNA, the CDR3 is TGCGCCAGCAGCCAATGGGAAAAGGGGAACACTGAAGCTTTCTTT.

V gene TRBV9 combines with J gene TRBJ2-5, with 13 bases aligning to TRBD2. Trimming cost V 2 bases and J 2 bases; bases outside gene matches: 6. The germline V gene has CDR1 SGDLS and CDR2 YYNGEE. This CDR3 has 17 amino acids. The CDR3 protein is CASSVRTSGGEQETQYF. In DNA form, the CDR3 reads TGTGCCAGCAGCGTTCGGACTAGCGGGGGAGAACAAGAGACCCAGTACTTC. The full variable domain, with the rest looked up from reference TRBV9 and TRBJ2-5, is DSGVTQTPKHLITATGQRVTLRCSPRSGDLSVYWYQQSLDQGLQFLIQYYNGEERAKGNILERFSAQQFPDLHSELNLSSLELGDSALYFCASSVRTSGGEQETQYFGPGTRLLVL.

A few counts support this clonotype. The J gene is TRBJ2-5, the V gene TRBV9, with TRBD1 identical over 7 bases. The junction had 5 bases not matched to a gene; V was cut back by 1 base and J by 5 bases. CDR1 SGDLS and CDR2 YYNGEE come from the germline V gene. CDR3 size: 14 residues. The CDR3 bases are TGTGCCAGCAGCGTATCAGGGGGTCGGGAGACCCAGTACTTC. It codes for CASSVSGGRETQYF.

The V call is TRBV6-2 or TRBV6-3, the J call TRBJ2-7, with 9 bases matching TRBD1. This CDR3 region has 13 residues. Trimming cost V 0 bases and J 11 bases; bases outside gene matches: 5. Germline V gene lookup returns CDR1 MNHEY and CDR2 SVGEGT. CDR3: CASSYSIGTGKYF. The CDR3 DNA follows: TGTGCCAGCAGTTACTCAATAGGGACAGGGAAGTACTTC.

This chain connects TRBV11-3 to TRBJ1-1; the D is unclear. The CDR3 runs 13 residues. In germline, CDR1 is SGHNT, CDR2 YENEEA. Trimming removed 6 bases at V and 0 bases at J, with 8 bases between. Here the CDR3 DNA reads TGTGCCAGCAGACGGGAGATGAACACTGAAGCTTTCTTT. Amino acid sequence: CASRREMNTEAFF.

The gene calls are TRBV5-1 and TRBJ1-1; D possibly corresponds to TRBD1 (6 bases). Trimming shortened V by 4 bases and J by 3 bases, and 16 bases separated the two germline ends. In germline, CDR1 is SGHRS, CDR2 YFSETQ. The CDR3 covers 15 residues. In DNA, the CDR3 is TGCGCCAGCAGCGGAACAGGGAAGGGGTACACTGAAGCTTTCTTT. It yields the protein CASSGTGKGYTEAFF.

This clonotype was seen a few times. The rearrangement links TRBV12-3 or TRBV12-4 to TRBJ2-5; D may correspond to TRBD1 or TRBD2 (5 bases each). The J call may not be correct, given that the DNA end is closer to TRBJ2-7. The length of the CDR3 is 13 residues. CDR3 coding DNA: TGTGCCAGCAGTCCAGGGACCACATCCGAGCAGTACTTC. Translating gives CASSPGTTSEQYF.

The chain recombines TRBV20-1 with TRBJ2-1, with 13 bases that match TRBD2. V lost 6 bases and J lost 8; bases outside the gene matches: 7. In germline, CDR1 is DFQATT, CDR2 SNEGSKA (reference sequence). The CDR3 totals 14 residues. CDR3 region: CSAAGLAGEYEQFF. The CDR3 nucleotides read TGCAGTGCCGCCGGACTAGCGGGAGAGTATGAGCAGTTCTTC.